What follows are 22 T cell receptor beta chains derived from one specimen sequenced in a study of T cells in Graves' hyperthyroidism and ophthalmopathy. TCR beta CDR3 regions were amplified from RNA. The HTBI primer set was used in a first-round RT-PCR of the TCR CDR3. TCRdb ran MiXCR on the multiplex PCR reads and lists one entry per CDR3 protein. The sample includes 300,000 to 450,000 distinct CDR3 sequences, roughly 14% seen only once; the top ten take about a fifth. The sequenced material came from blood. Receptors originate from a man aged 30 to 39 with Graves' hyperthyroidism that later progressed to Graves' ophthalmopathy.

This clonotype appeared a few times. The V call is TRBV6-4, the J call TRBJ1-5; TRBD1 is a possible D gene (5 bases). This CDR3 comprises 13 residues. V dropped 3 bases and J dropped 4 bases, with 7 bases sitting between them. Germline lookup yields CDR1 MRHNA and CDR2 SNTAGT. Here the CDR3 DNA reads TGTGCCAGCAGTGAACAGGAGAATCAGCCCCAGCATTTT. Its protein is CASSEQENQPQHF.

The chain links TRBV6-5 to TRBJ1-2, with D possibly being TRBD1 (5 bases). Germline lookup yields CDR1 MNHEY and CDR2 SVGAGI. The CDR3 has 16 amino acids. Trimming left V 0 bases short and J 4 bases short, with 15 bases between. CDR3 nucleotide sequence: TGTGCCAGCAGTTACTCGTTCGGCTCCGGGGGCTATGGCTACACCTTC. It yields the protein CASSYSFGSGGYGYTF.

This clonotype has a count of ten or more. The chain uses TRBV7-9 and TRBJ1-3; D is possibly TRBD1 (6 bases). Trimming pared 10 bases from V and 4 bases from J, leaving 14 bases between. The CDR3 has 13 residues. CDR1 is SEHNR, CDR2 FQNEAQ, per germline (reference sequence). The CDR3 DNA is TGTGCCATCGATACAGGGCCGGGAAACACCATATATTTT. Amino acids: CAIDTGPGNTIYF. Filled out from reference TRBV7-9 and TRBJ1-3, the complete variable domain reads DTGVSQNPRHKITKRGQNVTFRCDPISEHNRLYWYRQTLGQGPEFLTYFQNEAQLEKSRLLSDRFSAERPKGSFSTLEIQRTEQGDSAMYLCAIDTGPGNTIYFGEGSWLTVV.

This clonotype was observed a single time. At one end, the junction sequence differs from germline, possibly due to a read error. The gene calls are TRBV7-2 and TRBJ1-3; no reliable D call. The CDR3 contains 16 residues. Germline V gene lookup returns CDR1 SGHTA and CDR2 FQGNSA. As DNA, the CDR3 is TGTGCCAGCAGCTCTTTTAGTGGTCACTCTGGAAAAACCATATATTTT. Translation gives CASSSFSGHSGKTIYF.

This sequence joins TRBV7-9 and TRBJ2-1, with 13 bases identical to TRBD2. The CDR3 sequence is 16 residues long. From germline, CDR1 is SEHNR and CDR2 FQNEAQ (reference sequence). Germline trimming cut 7 bases from V and 3 bases from J; bases unmatched to any gene: 6. The CDR3: CASNTGTSGNYNEQFF. The CDR3, as DNA: TGTGCCAGCAATACCGGGACTAGCGGGAACTACAATGAGCAGTTCTTC.

This clonotype was seen only a few times. A clone one base away is much larger, so this may be a read error. V gene TRBV12-3 or TRBV12-4 combines with J gene TRBJ1-5, with TRBD1 as a possible D gene (5 bases). V dropped 4 bases and J dropped 1 base, with 5 bases sitting between them. This CDR3 region has 13 residues. The CDR3 region has the DNA TGTGCCAGCAGTTGGGACAGCAATCAGCCCCAGCATTTT. Protein sequence: CASSWDSNQPQHF.

This clonotype came up a few times. The chain couples TRBV12-3 or TRBV12-4 to TRBJ2-2; D might be TRBD1 (5 bases). This CDR3 contains 15 residues. V was trimmed by 4 bases and J by 0 bases, leaving 9 bases between them. The CDR3: CASSSQGSNTGELFF. In DNA form, the CDR3 reads TGTGCCAGCAGTTCCCAGGGATCGAACACCGGGGAGCTGTTTTTT.

This clonotype was detected ten times or more. The CDR3 region has the DNA TGTGCCAGCTCACCGTCCCTGGACCAGGGAAACTATGGCTACACCTTC. Translation gives CASSPSLDQGNYGYTF. The chain recombines TRBV18 with TRBJ1-2; a weak D match, TRBD1 (5 bases). Looked up from germline, CDR1 is KGHSH and CDR2 is LQKENI. Trimming removed 3 bases from V and 2 bases from J, with 16 bases in between. The CDR3 is made up of 16 amino acids. Together with reference TRBV18 and TRBJ1-2, the CDR3 gives the full variable domain: NAGVMQNPRHLVRRRGQEARLRCSPMKGHSHVYWYRQLPEEGLKFMVYLQKENIIDESGMPKERFSAEFPKEGPSILRIQQVVRGDSAAYFCASSPSLDQGNYGYTFGSGTRLTVV.

The gene calls are TRBV29-1 and TRBJ1-4; 7 bases match TRBD1. The CDR3 totals 11 residues. The ends lost 4 bases at V and 13 bases at J; junction bases unmatched: 6. Germline CDR1 reads SQVTM; CDR2 reads ANQGSEA. The CDR3 loop reads CSVGATGILFF. The CDR3 DNA reads TGCAGCGTTGGCGCGACAGGGATACTGTTTTTT.

A few counts support this clonotype. The V gene is TRBV28, the J gene TRBJ1-6, with a weak D call TRBD1 (5 bases). This CDR3 has 14 amino acids. CDR1 and CDR2 from the germline V gene are MDHEN and SYDVKM. V was shortened by 7 bases and J by 10 bases, with 17 bases between the two germline ends. The CDR3 DNA sequence: TGTGCCAGCACCAAAATGGGGGTAAGATCACCCCTCCACTTT. It encodes CASTKMGVRSPLHF.

As concerns this clonotype: Given a much more abundant clone one base away, this may be a read error. The chain uses TRBV12-3 or TRBV12-4 and TRBJ2-5; 8 bases are a match to TRBD1. This CDR3 is built from 17 residues. V was clipped by 2 bases and J by 5 bases; unmatched bases: 13. The CDR3 DNA reads TGTGCCAGCAGTTTAAAGTTCGGGCGGTACAGGGGGGAGACCCAGTACTTC. Its translation is CASSLKFGRYRGETQYF.

This chain joins TRBV9 and TRBJ2-3; 9 bases align to TRBD1. Germline V lookup: CDR1 SGDLS, CDR2 YYNGEE. There are 16 residues in the CDR3. V lost 3 bases and J lost 4; bases outside the gene matches: 9. The CDR3 is CASSDGDRVVADTQYF. For the CDR3, the DNA is TGTGCCAGCAGCGATGGGGACAGGGTAGTTGCAGATACGCAGTATTTT.

This clonotype was found many times. The V gene is TRBV28, the J gene TRBJ1-6; D might be TRBD1 (5 bases). Trimming took off 6 bases at V and 4 bases at J, with 13 bases between the two ends. This CDR3 is 15 amino acids long. CDR1 is MDHEN and CDR2 is SYDVKM in the germline V gene. CDR3 residues: CASSSAGGYNSPLHF. The CDR3 DNA follows: TGTGCCAGCAGCTCCGCCGGGGGTTATAATTCACCCCTCCACTTT.

This clonotype was picked up a small number of times. Being one base from a much bigger clone, this may be a read error. The V gene is TRBV3-1, the J gene TRBJ1-2; D remains unclear. The V gene's germline CDR1 is LGHDT and CDR2 YNNKEL (reference sequence). The CDR3 covers 14 residues. V gave up 0 bases and J gave up 4 bases, with 9 bases separating them. In nucleotides, the CDR3 is TGTGCCAGCAGCCAAGAAGGCGTAATCTATGGCTACACCTTC. Translated, it gives CASSQEGVIYGYTF.

Many counts were recorded for this clonotype. The J gene is TRBJ1-5, the V gene TRBV6-1; D unresolved. The CDR3 extends over 13 amino acids. V was trimmed by 2 bases and J by 7 bases, leaving 9 bases between them. CDR1 and CDR2 (germline): MNHNS, SASEGT. CDR3 protein: CASSEPESQPQHF. CDR3 coding DNA: TGTGCCAGCAGTGAACCCGAGTCACAGCCCCAGCATTTT.

This clonotype showed up many times. The junction differs from germline at one of its ends, possibly a read error. V is TRBV3-1 and J is TRBJ1-4, with D possibly being TRBD1 (5 bases). The CDR3 has 12 residues. Germline V CDR1 and CDR2: LGHDT, YNNKEL (reference sequence). The CDR3 DNA sequence: TGTGCCAACAGCATCAGGGAAGGAAAACTGTTTTTT. It codes for CANSIREGKLFF.

This clonotype has at least ten counts. This chain uses TRBV28 with TRBJ1-5, with a possible D match to TRBD1 (5 bases). The CDR3 sequence is 18 residues long. Trimming cost V 3 bases and J 7 bases, with 25 bases left between them. Germline lookup yields CDR1 MDHEN and CDR2 SYDVKM. This CDR3 reads CASSFGGHYRGWGQPQHF. The CDR3 DNA reads as TGTGCCAGCAGTTTTGGAGGCCATTATAGGGGCTGGGGGCAGCCCCAGCATTTT. Based on the CDR3 plus reference TRBV28 and TRBJ1-5, the full variable domain is DVKVTQSSRYLVKRTGEKVFLECVQDMDHENMFWYRQDPGLGLRLIYFSYDVKMKEKGDIPEGYSVSREKKERFSLILESASTNQTSMYLCASSFGGHYRGWGQPQHFGDGTRLSIL.

The chain employs TRBV7-3 and TRBJ2-7; no definite D call. Germline V gene sequence: CDR1 SGHTA, CDR2 FQGTGA. Trimming pared 2 bases from V and 0 bases from J, leaving 8 bases between. This CDR3 region has 14 residues. CDR3 nucleotides: TGTGCCAGCAGCTTATTCGCAAGCTCCTACGAGCAGTACTTC. Translating gives CASSLFASSYEQYF.

This clonotype appeared many times. The gene calls are TRBV30 and TRBJ1-5; D not resolved. CDR1 and CDR2 from the germline V gene are GTSNPN and SVGIG (reference sequence). Trimming removed 2 bases from V and 2 bases from J, with 13 bases in between. This CDR3 spans 15 amino acids. This chain's CDR3 is CAWSPGRLGNQPQHF. The CDR3 nucleotides read TGTGCCTGGAGTCCCGGACGGCTAGGCAATCAGCCCCAGCATTTT.

This clonotype occurred many times. The chain joins TRBV9 to TRBJ1-4; the D gene is possibly TRBD1 (6 bases). Germline V CDR1 and CDR2: SGDLS, YYNGEE. The ends were cut back, 0 bases at V and 3 bases at J, with 15 bases in the middle. This CDR3 comprises 17 residues. The CDR3 region is CASSVGGGERSNEKLFF. The DNA of the CDR3 is TGTGCCAGCAGCGTAGGAGGGGGTGAAAGATCTAATGAAAAACTGTTTTTT. Using reference TRBV9 and TRBJ1-4 for the parts outside the CDR3, the full variable domain is DSGVTQTPKHLITATGQRVTLRCSPRSGDLSVYWYQQSLDQGLQFLIQYYNGEERAKGNILERFSAQQFPDLHSELNLSSLELGDSALYFCASSVGGGERSNEKLFFGSGTQLSVL.

The rearrangement links TRBV4-1 to TRBJ2-2; 11 bases agree with TRBD1. J lost 3 bases, V lost 3 bases, and 3 bases had no gene match. The germline V gene has CDR1 MGHRA and CDR2 YSYEKL. CDR3 size: 16 residues. The CDR3 coding sequence is TGCGCCAGCAGCCAGGGGACAGGGGGGGACACCGGGGAGCTGTTTTTT. It translates to CASSQGTGGDTGELFF.

As for this clonotype: Given a much more abundant clone one base away, this may be a read error. The chain has TRBV27 and TRBJ2-2, with 9 bases fitting TRBD1. The CDR3 is 16 amino acids. Trimming removed 5 bases from V and 4 bases from J; junction bases left unmatched: 8. Germline V gene data show CDR1 as MNHEY and CDR2 as SMNVEV (reference sequence). The CDR3 DNA reads as TGTGCCAGCAGTGACCGACAGGGGGGTATCACCGGGGAGCTGTTTTTT. Encoded protein: CASSDRQGGITGELFF.